This TCR beta chain originates from a study of somatic mutations in cytotoxic T cells in rheumatoid arthritis. Study-wide results and limits: Exceedance of 20% of CD8+ cells by the largest CD8+ clone occurred in about an eighth of the roughly 60 patients. Age-dependent increases in CD8+ clonality occurred in rheumatoid arthritis patients but not in healthy controls.

Points on this clone: Its cognate antigen is unknown.

Some clones are missing from TCRdb's copy, which holds only in-frame ones; the method was immunoSEQ multiplex PCR. The top ten clones hold roughly 20% of a sample with about 17,000 clones, roughly four fifths of them seen once. Germline values: CDR1 SGHDT, CDR2 YYEEEE. V shed 4 bases and J shed 14 bases, with 16 bases lying between them. The CDR3 has 13 amino acids. This receptor was identified in an adult with rheumatoid arthritis. Input material: CD8+ T cells sorted from blood. This chain uses TRBV5-6 with TRBJ1-6; a possible D gene is TRBD1 (5 bases). The CDR3 DNA follows: TGTGCCAGCAGCCCCTTCGGGGCCAGGACCCTCCACTTT. This translates into CASSPFGARTLHF.